This TCR beta chain was captured in a study of T cells in Graves' hyperthyroidism and ophthalmopathy. The germline V gene has CDR1 SQVTM and CDR2 ANQGSEA. This CDR3 comprises 13 residues. V shed 1 base and J shed 3 bases, with 10 bases lying between them. It was RNA transcripts that yielded the amplified TCR beta CDR3 regions. The primer set for the first-round RT-PCR of the TCR CDR3 was HTBI. MiXCR, applied by TCRdb to the multiplex PCR reads, yields one record per CDR3 protein. The sample holds hundreds of thousands of distinct CDR3 sequences, more than 14% seen once. This clonotype occurred a few times.

The clonotype comes from a woman aged 50 to 60 with Graves' ophthalmopathy. Sequencing input: blood. The J gene is TRBJ2-7, the V gene TRBV29-1; weak D call: TRBD2 (6 bases). CDR3 nucleotides: TGCAGCGTTGAAGGAGGTAGCGGCTACGAGCAGTACTTC. Translating gives CSVEGGSGYEQYF.